This T cell receptor beta chain derives from a study of T-cell reconstitution after alpha-beta-depleted transplantation in children. The TCRbeta library was prepared with unique molecular identifiers. TCRdb ran MiXCR on the PCR reads and lists one entry per CDR3 protein. The sample gives approximately 44,000 distinct CDR3 sequences, about 5% of which show up once; 30% is in the top ten. Overall study findings and caveats: Two months or so post-transplant, alpha-beta T cells reportedly derived from several hundred expanded graft clones. Surviving recipient T cells and intrathymic progenitors accounted for some patients' high TCRbeta diversity at day 60. Among T cells one year after transplant, newly produced cells accounted for most counts and diversity.

This clonotype came up many times. Its antigen remains unknown. With 5 bases removed from V and 2 bases from J, the gap between germline ends came to 11 bases. The CDR3 has 14 amino acids. Germline-derived CDR1 and CDR2 are SGHTA and FQGNSA. The sequence was obtained from a female patient under 10 years old who had a stem cell transplant for aplastic anemia, so the T cells may come from the graft donor. The V call is TRBV7-2, the J call TRBJ2-3; D gene unclear. Sequences were derived from PBMCs, mostly from graft donor cells, sampled 60 days after TCRalphabeta/CD19-depleted stem cell transplant. CDR3 DNA sequence: TGTGCCAGCAGCCGCGGTGGGATCACAGATACGCAGTATTTT. Protein: CASSRGGITDTQYF. Looking up the rest from reference TRBV7-2 and TRBJ2-3 gives the full variable domain: GAGVSQSPSNKVTEKGKDVELRCDPISGHTALYWYRQSLGQGLEFLIYFQGNSAPDKSGLPSDRFSAERTGGSVSTLTIQRTQQEDSAVYLCASSRGGITDTQYFGPGTRLTVL.